This T cell receptor beta chain was identified during a study of blood T cell repertoires in COVID-19 (dated by TCRdb to 2018 to 2020). A note on the overall study: Collaborator samples came from the United States, Italy and Spain and covered acute and convalescent phases of COVID-19. The prospective study material was composed of cDNA or gDNA derived from T cells, B-cell-depleted T cells, or PBMCs. Subjects who had been exposed to COVID-19, were actively infected with it, or had recovered from it provided the deeply sampled blood TCRbeta repertoires that made up the dataset. A freely available public database, intended as a resource for researchers studying the immune response to SARS-CoV-2, is where the repertoires were released. Samples were obtained from the ongoing ImmuneRACE study (first 160 participants) and from approximately 1,200 subjects provided by 6 global collaborators. Sample metadata almost always included a de-identified subject ID, COVID-19 status, age in years and sex. Where available, HLA class I and class II types were obtained from metadata supplied by the sample provider rather than from assay-based typing. Study-level results and caveats: Clinical and demographic metadata were provided uncurated, with the amount varying by source and participant.

Collaborating institutions collected whole blood in K2EDTA tubes following their own protocols. For TCRbeta analysis, collaborator samples were shipped as frozen whole blood, as isolated PBMCs, or as DNA extracted from either sample type. TCRbeta CDR3 regions were amplified from genomic DNA using the immunoSEQ Assay, a bias-controlled multiplex PCR. The study's own analysis went as follows. The number of nucleated cells in each sample was estimated from the amplification of reference gene primers within the assay. To quantify the absolute abundance of each unique TCRbeta CDR3 rearrangement, sequence reads were collapsed and filtered. Productive Simpson clonality was computed per sample as the square root of Simpson's diversity index over productive rearrangements. The table comes from immuneACCESS by way of TCRdb, which keeps in-frame sequences with V and J called. Part of the clones is missing from these tables; in studies checked, under half for an unresolved V gene and the rest for unknown reasons. The V and J calls and clone size are taken from that table; D and trimming were inferred from the DNA. Recorded for this sample are tens of thousands of clones; 75% to 90% of them occurred a single time. The top ten clonotypes cover about 9.8% of the sample.

CDR1 KGHDR and CDR2 SFDVKD are derived from the germline V gene. At the junction V is shortened by 3 bases and J by 8 bases; bases outside the gene matches: 12. Taken from cysteine to phenylalanine, the CDR3 has 16 residues. Only the CDR3 portion is preserved as DNA: 48 bases, with reading frame beginning at the first base. With respect to this clone: Its target antigen remains unknown. No much larger clone is present one base from it, and per-base qualities are unavailable.

Recombination linked TRBV24-1 to TRBJ2-1; 7 nucleotides in the junction match TRBD1. This receptor was obtained from a human donor in a cohort sampled during active COVID-19. Sequenced: peripheral blood. The CDR3: CATSDPLPTGKDEQFF. The DNA reads as follows: TGTGCCACCAGTGATCCCCTACCGACAGGGAAGGATGAGCAGTTCTTC.